The 13 T cell receptor beta chains listed next were all sequenced from one sample in a study of CD8 T cells in Susac syndrome. Random hexamers served to reverse transcribe roughly 0.45 to 1 ug RNA. MiXCR, applied by TCRdb to the immunoSEQ multiplex PCR reads, yields one record per CDR3 protein. The profile shows over 350,000 distinct CDR3 sequences, approximately 85% of them singletons. Material: CD8+ T cells from PBMCs. Receptors originate from a human donor with multiple sclerosis.

This clonotype was seen a single time. The V call is TRBV27, the J call TRBJ2-5; TRBD2 agrees at 11 bases. Germline CDR1 reads MNHEY; CDR2 reads SMNVEV (reference sequence). This CDR3 has 16 amino acids. The trim removed 0 bases at V and 5 bases at J, leaving 5 bases unmatched. CDR3 sequence (DNA): TGTGCCAGCAGTTTATCTAGCGGGGGGGCCTGGGAGACCCAGTACTTC. The encoded protein is CASSLSSGGAWETQYF.

The CDR3: CASSLDLGGTDTQYF. The CDR3 region has the DNA TGTGCCAGCAGCCTGGACTTGGGGGGCACAGATACGCAGTATTTT. The chain joins TRBV5-6 to TRBJ2-3; the D gene could be TRBD1 or TRBD2 (5 bases each). CDR1 is SGHDT, CDR2 YYEEEE, per germline. The CDR3 length is 15 residues. With 4 bases removed from V and 1 base from J, the gap between germline ends came to 13 bases.

The chain combines TRBV6-5 with TRBJ1-5, with D unresolved. The CDR3 runs 14 residues. V was shortened by 5 bases and J by 0 bases, with 8 bases between the two germline ends. Germline assignment: CDR1 MNHEY and CDR2 SVGAGI. The CDR3 reads CASSPSYSNQPQHF. The CDR3 DNA reads TGTGCCAGCAGTCCGTCTTATAGCAATCAGCCCCAGCATTTT.

The V call is TRBV27, the J call TRBJ2-2; perhaps TRBD1 as D (5 bases). CDR3 length equals 12 residues. Germline assignment: CDR1 MNHEY and CDR2 SMNVEV (reference sequence). V was trimmed by 5 bases and J by 8 bases, leaving 9 bases between them. CDR3 protein: CASSPRVGELFF. The CDR3 bases are TGTGCCAGCAGTCCCAGGGTTGGGGAGCTGTTTTTT.

The chain is built from TRBV5-6 and TRBJ2-5; D uncertain. Germline V gives CDR1 SGHDT, CDR2 YYEEEE. The CDR3 extends over 13 amino acids. Trimming took off 5 bases at V and 2 bases at J, with 10 bases between the two ends. CDR3 sequence: CASSRTVQETQYF. CDR3 sequence (DNA): TGTGCCAGCAGTAGGACGGTGCAAGAGACCCAGTACTTC.

The CDR3 nucleotides read TGTGCCAGCAGCCAAGGAGGGGCAGATGAGCAGTTCTTC. Its translation is CASSQGGADEQFF. The rearrangement joins TRBV3-1 to TRBJ2-1; D is possibly TRBD1 or TRBD2 (5 bases each). Trimming cost V 1 base and J 8 bases, with 9 bases left between them. This CDR3 has 13 residues. Germline V lookup: CDR1 LGHDT, CDR2 YNNKEL (reference sequence).

This clonotype was detected once. This sequence joins TRBV5-1 and TRBJ2-1, with D unclear. CDR1 SGHRS and CDR2 YFSETQ come from the germline V gene. The CDR3 has 15 residues. Deletions cut 1 base from V and 1 base from J, with 9 bases between. CDR3 protein: CASSLFSASYNEQFF. CDR3 nucleotide sequence: TGCGCCAGCAGCTTGTTTTCAGCTTCCTACAATGAGCAGTTCTTC. Drawing the rest from reference TRBV5-1 and TRBJ2-1, the complete variable domain is KAGVTQTPRYLIKTRGQQVTLSCSPISGHRSVSWYQQTPGQGLQFLFEYFSETQRNKGNFPGRFSGRQFSNSRSEMNVSTLELGDSALYLCASSLFSASYNEQFFGPGTRLTVL.

J is TRBJ2-7 and V is TRBV7-6; 10 bases are shared with TRBD1. Trimming at V came to 5 bases and at J to 5 bases, leaving 6 bases not matched to a gene. The CDR3 covers 14 residues. Per germline, CDR1 SGHVS and CDR2 FNYEAQ. The CDR3: CASSVGQGFNEQYF. In nucleotides, the CDR3 is TGTGCCAGCAGCGTGGGACAGGGGTTCAACGAGCAGTACTTC.

The V gene is TRBV27, the J gene TRBJ2-3; 10 positions agree with TRBD1. CDR1 is MNHEY, CDR2 SMNVEV, per germline (reference sequence). The CDR3 contains 16 residues. J gave up 5 bases and V 2 bases, and 7 bases lay outside the gene matches. The CDR3 region has the DNA TGTGCCAGCAGTTTACCAGGGACAGGGGAGGGAGATACGCAGTATTTT. Protein product: CASSLPGTGEGDTQYF.

This clonotype was observed once. This rearrangement joins TRBV19 to TRBJ2-1; 9 positions match TRBD1. The CDR3 consists of 15 residues. CDR1 LNHDA and CDR2 SQIVND come from the germline V gene (reference sequence). J gave up 8 bases and V 4 bases, and 9 bases lay outside the gene matches. Here the CDR3 reads CASSTPGTGMYEQFF. Written as DNA, the CDR3 is TGTGCCAGTAGTACCCCCGGGACAGGGATGTATGAGCAGTTCTTC. The variable domain in full, with the rest retrieved from reference TRBV19 and TRBJ2-1, is DGGITQSPKYLFRKEGQNVTLSCEQNLNHDAMYWYRQDPGQGLRLIYYSQIVNDFQKGDIAEGYSVSREKKESFPLTVTSAQKNPTAFYLCASSTPGTGMYEQFFGPGTRLTVL.

This clonotype was detected only a few times. V gene TRBV6-2 or TRBV6-3 combines with J gene TRBJ2-7; D is possibly TRBD2 (5 bases). Germline values: CDR1 MNHEY, CDR2 SVGEGT. The CDR3 length is 13 residues. Trimming left V 7 bases short and J 0 bases short, with 10 bases between. CDR3 sequence: CASTSAGSYEQYF. Here the CDR3 DNA reads TGTGCCAGCACATCCGCGGGCTCCTACGAGCAGTACTTC.

V usage is TRBV27 and J usage is TRBJ2-3; D is unresolved. This CDR3 has 16 amino acids. The V gene lost 5 bases and the J gene lost 5 bases, with 20 bases spanning the gap. Germline V gene data show CDR1 as MNHEY and CDR2 as SMNVEV (reference sequence). DNA of the CDR3: TGTGCCAGCAGTACCCGCGGCATCCAAGGTGTAGATACGCAGTATTTT. This gives the protein CASSTRGIQGVDTQYF.

Remarks on this clonotype: Its ends do not fully match the called genes, so a read error is possible. The chain employs TRBV7-7 and TRBJ2-7; 11 bases agree with TRBD2. Germline V lookup: CDR1 SSHAT, CDR2 FNYEAQ (reference sequence). The CDR3 has 15 residues. The CDR3 nucleotides are TGTGCTAGCAGCCCGGGACTAGCGGATTCCTACGAGCAGTACTTC. The encoded protein is CASSPGLADSYEQYF.